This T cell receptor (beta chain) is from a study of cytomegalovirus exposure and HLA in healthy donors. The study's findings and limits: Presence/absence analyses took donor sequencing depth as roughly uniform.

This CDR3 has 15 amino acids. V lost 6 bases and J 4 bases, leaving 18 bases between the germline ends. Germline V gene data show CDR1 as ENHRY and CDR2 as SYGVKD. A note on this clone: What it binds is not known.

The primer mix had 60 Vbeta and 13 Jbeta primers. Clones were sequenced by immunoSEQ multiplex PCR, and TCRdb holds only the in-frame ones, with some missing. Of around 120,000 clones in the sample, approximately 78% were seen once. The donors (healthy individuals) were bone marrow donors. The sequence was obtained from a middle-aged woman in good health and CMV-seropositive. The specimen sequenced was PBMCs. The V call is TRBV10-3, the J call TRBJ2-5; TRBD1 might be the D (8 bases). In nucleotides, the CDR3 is TGTGCCATCAGGCCCACAGGGGGAGGGCGAGAGACCCAGTACTTC. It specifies CAIRPTGGGRETQYF.